Each of the 16 T cell receptor beta chains below was sequenced from the same sample in a study of CD8+ T cells in alopecia areata. Extraction and reverse transcription of RNA yielded cDNA as the sequencing template. The assay was immunoSEQ multiplex PCR, and TCRdb's table has in-frame clones only and misses some. This sample has about 140,000 clones, with about 88% found just once. Noted treatment: oral pan-JAK inhibitor, 5-10 mg twice daily. The sequencing used CD8+ T cells sorted from blood, collected at week 4, from a patient treated with tofacitinib. These receptors were collected from a human donor with alopecia areata.

This clone was detected only a few times. This chain links TRBV6-5 with TRBJ1-6; the D gene is possibly TRBD1 (6 bases). The CDR3 sequence is 13 residues long. Germline V gene data show CDR1 as MNHEY and CDR2 as SVGAGI. The V end was cut by 6 bases, the J end by 9 bases, with 12 bases between. The CDR3 coding sequence is TGTGCCAGCAGCTCAGGGGAAAGTTCACCCCTCCACTTT. Encoded protein: CASSSGESSPLHF.

The chain joins TRBV7-9 to TRBJ2-3, with D tentatively TRBD1 (6 bases). The CDR3 is 15 amino acids. Trimming cost V 1 base and J 13 bases, with 21 bases left between them. The germline CDR1 and CDR2 sequences are SEHNR and FQNEAQ (reference sequence). CDR3 bases: TGTGCCAGCAGCTTAGTTGGGGCTGCCCTTCAGGGGAAGTATTTT. It encodes CASSLVGAALQGKYF. Using reference TRBV7-9 and TRBJ2-3 for the parts outside the CDR3, the full variable domain is DTGVSQNPRHKITKRGQNVTFRCDPISEHNRLYWYRQTLGQGPEFLTYFQNEAQLEKSRLLSDRFSAERPKGSFSTLEIQRTEQGDSAMYLCASSLVGAALQGKYFGPGTRLTVL.

This chain joins TRBV14 and TRBJ2-2; D is uncertain. CDR1 is SGHDN, CDR2 FVKESK, per germline. This CDR3 has 15 residues. V was shortened by 2 bases and J by 1 base, with 8 bases between the two germline ends. The CDR3 DNA is TGTGCCAGCAGCCAATCGGCAGGGAACACCGGGGAGCTGTTTTTT. Residues: CASSQSAGNTGELFF. The variable domain in full, completed from reference TRBV14 and TRBJ2-2, reads EAGVTQFPSHSVIEKGQTVTLRCDPISGHDNLYWYRRVMGKEIKFLLHFVKESKQDESGMPNNRFLAERTGGTYSTLKVQPAELEDSGVYFCASSQSAGNTGELFFGEGSRLTVL.

The chain combines TRBV6-5 with TRBJ1-1; D gene uncertain. The ends were cut back, 8 bases at V and 5 bases at J, with 9 bases in the middle. Germline loops: CDR1 MNHEY, CDR2 SVGAGI. This CDR3 has 11 amino acids. Here the CDR3 reads CASLGITEAFF. CDR3 in DNA: TGTGCCAGCCTGGGGATAACTGAAGCTTTCTTT.

The chain couples TRBV7-9 to TRBJ1-1, with TRBD1 matching 7 bases. The CDR3 spans 14 residues. CDR1 is SEHNR, CDR2 FQNEAQ, per germline (reference sequence). Trimming at V came to 6 bases and at J to 1 base, leaving 5 bases not matched to a gene. The CDR3 nucleotides read TGTGCCAGCAGAACGACAGGGAGGAACACTGAAGCTTTCTTT. Translating it yields CASRTTGRNTEAFF.

The chain couples TRBV27 to TRBJ2-7; D gene ambiguous. V gave up 4 bases and J gave up 3 bases, with 13 bases separating them. There are 14 residues in the CDR3. Germline V CDR1 and CDR2: MNHEY, SMNVEV (reference sequence). The CDR3 here is CASSSEIDNYEQYF. The CDR3, as DNA: TGTGCCAGCAGTTCCGAGATCGACAACTACGAGCAGTACTTC.

V and J are TRBV4-1 and TRBJ2-3; 7 bases are a match to TRBD1. The V segment lost 4 bases and the J segment 0 bases; nucleotides outside the gene matches: 7. The CDR3 spans 16 residues. Germline CDR1 and CDR2: MGHRA and YSYEKL. CDR3 residues: CASSPYTGASTDTQYF. The CDR3 region has the DNA TGCGCCAGCAGCCCATACACAGGGGCTAGCACAGATACGCAGTATTTT.

V and J are TRBV14 and TRBJ1-4; 7 nucleotides agree with TRBD1. This CDR3 has 16 residues. CDR1 SGHDN and CDR2 FVKESK come from the germline V gene. V gave up 4 bases and J gave up 3 bases; unmatched junction bases: 8. The CDR3, as DNA: TGTGCCAGCAGCCCCTTACCCGGGACAGCTAATGAAAAACTGTTTTTT. This sequence encodes CASSPLPGTANEKLFF.

This rearrangement joins TRBV27 to TRBJ1-6, with D unclear. Trimming stripped 5 bases from V and 10 bases from J, with 12 bases between. Germline values: CDR1 MNHEY, CDR2 SMNVEV (reference sequence). The CDR3 totals 13 residues. CDR3 DNA: TGTGCCAGCAGTCCCCCATCGAGATCACCCCTCCACTTT. It is translated as CASSPPSRSPLHF.

This chain links TRBV30 with TRBJ2-7; D is possibly TRBD2 (5 bases). The ends were cut back, 2 bases at V and 0 bases at J, with 8 bases in the middle. The germline CDR1 and CDR2 sequences are GTSNPN and SVGIG (reference sequence). The length of the CDR3 is 13 residues. The CDR3 region is CAWSPGSSYEQYF. CDR3 in DNA: TGTGCCTGGAGTCCGGGATCCTCCTACGAGCAGTACTTC.

Regarding this clone: Germline is not matched at one junction end, which may reflect a read error. The genes are TRBV30 and TRBJ2-5; TRBD2 might be the D (6 bases). This CDR3 is 14 amino acids long. Germline lookup yields CDR1 GTSNPN and CDR2 SVGIG (reference sequence). The CDR3 DNA is TGTGCCTGGAGGCACCCGGGACTCCAAGGGACCCAGTACTTC. Translating it yields CAWRHPGLQGTQYF.

This clone was observed a single time. The J gene is TRBJ2-1, the V gene TRBV7-9; D remains unclear. The ends were cut back, 0 bases at V and 4 bases at J, with 1 base in the middle. The germline CDR1 and CDR2 sequences are SEHNR and FQNEAQ (reference sequence). The CDR3 is 12 amino acids. This CDR3 is CASSLAYNEQFF. The CDR3 nucleotides are TGTGCCAGCAGCTTAGCGTACAATGAGCAGTTCTTC.

The CDR3 here is CASSFLTPYEQYF. Written as DNA, the CDR3 is TGTGCCAGCAGTTTCCTAACCCCCTACGAGCAGTACTTC. V is TRBV27 and J is TRBJ2-7; D unresolved. There are 13 residues in the CDR3. The V gene's germline CDR1 is MNHEY and CDR2 SMNVEV (reference sequence). Trimming left V 3 bases short and J 2 bases short, with 8 bases between.

The V and J genes are TRBV7-9 and TRBJ1-1, with a tentative D call TRBD1 (5 bases). Germline V gene sequence: CDR1 SEHNR, CDR2 FQNEAQ (reference sequence). The V and J ends lost 5 bases and 3 bases respectively, with 16 bases between them. This CDR3 has 15 residues. The CDR3 sequence is CASSHWGNLDTEAFF. The CDR3, as DNA: TGTGCCAGCAGCCATTGGGGGAACCTGGACACTGAAGCTTTCTTT.

This sequence joins TRBV9 and TRBJ2-7; D possibly corresponds to TRBD2 (7 bases). The CDR3 is made up of 15 amino acids. CDR1 and CDR2 from the germline V gene are SGDLS and YYNGEE. Between the trimmed V and J ends, which lost 0 bases and 2 bases, there was a span of 12 bases. CDR3 DNA: TGTGCCAGCAGCGTAGCTGGCGGGGGCGCCTACGAGCAGTACTTC. Translating gives CASSVAGGGAYEQYF.

The chain joins TRBV30 to TRBJ2-7; D might be TRBD1 (5 bases). Between the trimmed V and J ends, which lost 3 bases and 2 bases, there was a span of 11 bases. This CDR3 is built from 13 residues. Germline lookup yields CDR1 GTSNPN and CDR2 SVGIG (reference sequence). The CDR3 sequence is CAWREGHPYEQYF. The CDR3 DNA reads TGTGCCTGGAGAGAAGGACACCCCTACGAGCAGTACTTC.